These 10 T cell receptor beta chains share one sample of origin, sequenced in a study of blood T cell repertoires in COVID-19. This table comes from immunoSEQ multiplex PCR, and its TCRdb copy is limited to in-frame clones, with some not included. The sample yields hundreds of thousands of clones, roughly 90% seen once. Sequencing input: peripheral blood. These receptors came from a woman in her twenties or thirties with active or convalescent COVID-19.

This sequence joins TRBV21-1 and TRBJ1-3. TRBV21-1 is classified as a pseudogene. This CDR3 is built from 17 residues. For the CDR3, the DNA is TGTGCCAGCAGCAAAGGAGGATCCTGGAGCTCTGGAAACACCATATATTTT. This encodes CASSKGGSWSSGNTIYF.

As DNA, the CDR3 is TGTGCCAGCAGTGTGGAGGCGGGAGGGCATTATGAGCAGTTCTTC. It is translated as CASSVEAGGHYEQFF. The rearrangement uses TRBV2 and TRBJ2-1, with 9 bases that match TRBD2. Germline loops: CDR1 SNHLY, CDR2 FYNNEI. This CDR3 comprises 15 residues. The V segment lost 4 bases and the J segment 8 bases; nucleotides outside the gene matches: 9.

The V and J genes are TRBV19 and TRBJ1-1; the D is unclear. Germline CDR1 and CDR2: LNHDA and SQIVND (reference sequence). V lost 3 bases to trimming and J lost 3 bases, with 11 bases between them. The CDR3 covers 14 residues. CDR3: CASSISHRDTEAFF. CDR3 coding DNA: TGTGCCAGTAGTATCTCCCATCGAGACACTGAAGCTTTCTTT. Full variable domain (remainder filled in from reference TRBV19 and TRBJ1-1): DGGITQSPKYLFRKEGQNVTLSCEQNLNHDAMYWYRQDPGQGLRLIYYSQIVNDFQKGDIAEGYSVSREKKESFPLTVTSAQKNPTAFYLCASSISHRDTEAFFGQGTRLTVV.

J is TRBJ1-5 and V is TRBV5-1, with 7 bases matching TRBD1. From germline, CDR1 is SGHRS and CDR2 YFSETQ. V shed 4 bases and J 3 bases; nucleotides not matched to a gene: 13. The CDR3 loop spans 17 amino acids. CDR3 in amino acids: CASSPGVGQRVNQPQHF. The DNA for the CDR3 is TGCGCCAGCAGCCCTGGGGTGGGACAGAGGGTCAATCAGCCCCAGCATTTT.

Turning to this clone: This may come from a read error, since a much larger clone is one base off. The rearrangement links TRBV27 to TRBJ1-6, with 10 bases identical to TRBD1. The CDR3 runs 16 residues. Germline CDR1 reads MNHEY; CDR2 reads SMNVEV (reference sequence). V shed 4 bases, J shed 5 bases, and the junction held 5 bases outside the gene matches. CDR3 region: CASSSPGTGDNSPLHF. CDR3 in DNA: TGTGCCAGCAGTTCGCCCGGGACAGGGGATAATTCACCCCTCCACTTT.

The chain joins TRBV4-2 to TRBJ2-1, with TRBD2 identical over 8 bases. Germline CDR1 reads LGHNA; CDR2 reads YNFKEQ. With 0 bases clipped from V and 4 bases from J, the junction kept 11 bases outside the gene matches. This CDR3 spans 18 amino acids. CDR3 residues: CASSQDDMSGGRYNEQFF. The CDR3 coding sequence is TGTGCCAGCAGCCAAGATGATATGAGCGGGGGCCGGTACAATGAGCAGTTCTTC.

J is TRBJ2-6 and V is TRBV11-2; 8 nucleotides match TRBD1. The CDR3 is 17 residues long. Per the germline V gene, CDR1 is SGHAT and CDR2 is FQNNGV. J was trimmed by 0 bases and V by 7 bases; bases with no gene match: 8. CDR3 nucleotides: TGTGCCAGCACCGGACAGGGTATCTACTCTGGGGCCAACGTCCTGACTTTC. Encoded protein: CASTGQGIYSGANVLTF. Full variable domain (missing parts from reference TRBV11-2 and TRBJ2-6): EAGVAQSPRYKIIEKRQSVAFWCNPISGHATLYWYQQILGQGPKLLIQFQNNGVVDDSQLPKDRFSAERLKGVDSTLKIQPAKLEDSAVYLCASTGQGIYSGANVLTFGAGSRLTVL.

The rearrangement joins TRBV18 to TRBJ2-3; 13 bases are a match to TRBD2. This CDR3 spans 16 amino acids. J gave up 2 bases and V 3 bases, and 2 bases lay outside the gene matches. CDR1 KGHSH and CDR2 LQKENI come from the germline V gene. CDR3 sequence reads: CASSPGLAGITDTQYF. CDR3 bases: TGTGCCAGCTCACCGGGACTAGCGGGAATCACAGATACGCAGTATTTT.

CDR3 region: CASTVRWQGAGYTF. CDR3 bases: TGTGCCAGCACCGTACGGTGGCAGGGTGCTGGCTACACCTTC. The chain links TRBV6-5 to TRBJ1-2; D possibly corresponds to TRBD1 (5 bases). V gave up 7 bases and J gave up 7 bases, with 19 bases separating them. This CDR3 spans 14 amino acids. CDR1 is MNHEY, CDR2 SVGAGI, per germline.

V usage is TRBV2 and J usage is TRBJ2-7; maybe TRBD2 (5 bases). The CDR3 has 14 amino acids. Trimming shortened V by 3 bases and J by 6 bases, and 15 bases separated the two germline ends. From germline, CDR1 is SNHLY and CDR2 FYNNEI. DNA for the CDR3: TGTGCCAGCAGTGATTTAGGACTCCTCAGCGAGCAGTACTTC. Translated, it gives CASSDLGLLSEQYF.